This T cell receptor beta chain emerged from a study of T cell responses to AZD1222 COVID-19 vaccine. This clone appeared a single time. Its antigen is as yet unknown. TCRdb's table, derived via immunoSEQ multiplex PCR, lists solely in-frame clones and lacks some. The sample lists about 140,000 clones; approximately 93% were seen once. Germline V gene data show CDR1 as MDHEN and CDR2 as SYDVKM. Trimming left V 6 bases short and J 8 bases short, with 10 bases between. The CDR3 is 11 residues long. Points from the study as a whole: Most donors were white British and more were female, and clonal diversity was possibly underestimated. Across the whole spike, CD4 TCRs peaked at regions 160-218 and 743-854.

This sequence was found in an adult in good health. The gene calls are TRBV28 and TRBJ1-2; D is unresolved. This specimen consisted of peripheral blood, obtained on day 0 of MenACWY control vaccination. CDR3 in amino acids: CASSPGKGYTF. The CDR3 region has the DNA TGTGCCAGCAGCCCCGGCAAGGGCTACACCTTC.